This TCR beta chain comes out of a study of identical twins. Study observations and caveats: For out-of-frame alpha sequences shared by twins, low generation probability was in excess. The authors noted that invariant MAIT and iNKT cells could partly confound zero-insertion analyses. Within cord blood, abundant beta clonotypes carried fewer insertions, but memory repertoires showed no such trend.

TCRdb re-called the 5' RACE reads through MiXCR, storing one row per CDR3 protein. The sample contains 200,000 to 250,000 distinct CDR3 sequences, around 6.8% of which appear only once. The CDR3 has 15 amino acids. CDR1 and CDR2 from the germline V gene are MDHEN and SYDVKM. Trimming cost V 11 bases and J 4 bases, with 22 bases left between them. Comments on this clonotype: Its specificity is unknown.

These data are also associated with another study on yellow fever vaccine responses in identical twins.

The sample comprised memory (CD45RO+) T cells sorted from blood. The TCR sequence derives from a woman aged 18-29 years in good health. The V gene is TRBV28, the J gene TRBJ2-3; D perhaps matches TRBD2 (7 bases). The CDR3 spells CAGGGSGDLSDTQYF. The CDR3 DNA sequence: TGTGCCGGGGGGGGTTCAGGGGACTTGTCAGATACGCAGTATTTT.